This TCR beta chain was documented in a study of CD8+ T cells in alopecia areata. General study points: Sequencing of scalp samples also includes resident alphabeta T cells from normal skin.

The CDR3 is 15 residues long. Trimming left V 1 base short and J 4 bases short, with 10 bases between. Germline V CDR1 and CDR2: SNHLY, FYNNEI. Following RNA extraction, reverse transcription yielded cDNA that acted as the sequencing template. Measured with immunoSEQ multiplex PCR; TCRdb has only the in-frame clones, and not every one. This sample carries about 110,000 clones, under 65% of them seen once, and the ten largest clones take more than 20%. T lymphocytes (CD4+ and CD8+) were sorted from PBMCs. Notes on this clone: Its antigen is not known.

The source of this sequence is a human donor with alopecia areata. Sequenced input: NKG2D-low CD8+ T cells sorted from blood. The V and J genes are TRBV2 and TRBJ1-4; D remains unclear. The CDR3: CASSEEWSRNEKLFF. Here the CDR3 DNA reads TGTGCCAGCAGTGAAGAATGGTCTCGTAATGAAAAACTGTTTTTT.